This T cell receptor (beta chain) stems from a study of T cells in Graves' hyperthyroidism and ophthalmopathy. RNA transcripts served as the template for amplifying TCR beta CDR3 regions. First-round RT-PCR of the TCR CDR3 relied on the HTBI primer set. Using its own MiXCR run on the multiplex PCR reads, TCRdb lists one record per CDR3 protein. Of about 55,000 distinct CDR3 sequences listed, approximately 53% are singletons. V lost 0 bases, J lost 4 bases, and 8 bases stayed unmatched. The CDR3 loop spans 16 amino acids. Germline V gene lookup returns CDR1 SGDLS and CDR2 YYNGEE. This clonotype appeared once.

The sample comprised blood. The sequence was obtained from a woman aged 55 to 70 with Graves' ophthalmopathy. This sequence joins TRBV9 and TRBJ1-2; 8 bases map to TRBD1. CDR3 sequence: CASSVATGQVTYGYTF. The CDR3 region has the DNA TGTGCCAGCAGCGTAGCTACGGGACAGGTCACCTATGGCTACACCTTC.